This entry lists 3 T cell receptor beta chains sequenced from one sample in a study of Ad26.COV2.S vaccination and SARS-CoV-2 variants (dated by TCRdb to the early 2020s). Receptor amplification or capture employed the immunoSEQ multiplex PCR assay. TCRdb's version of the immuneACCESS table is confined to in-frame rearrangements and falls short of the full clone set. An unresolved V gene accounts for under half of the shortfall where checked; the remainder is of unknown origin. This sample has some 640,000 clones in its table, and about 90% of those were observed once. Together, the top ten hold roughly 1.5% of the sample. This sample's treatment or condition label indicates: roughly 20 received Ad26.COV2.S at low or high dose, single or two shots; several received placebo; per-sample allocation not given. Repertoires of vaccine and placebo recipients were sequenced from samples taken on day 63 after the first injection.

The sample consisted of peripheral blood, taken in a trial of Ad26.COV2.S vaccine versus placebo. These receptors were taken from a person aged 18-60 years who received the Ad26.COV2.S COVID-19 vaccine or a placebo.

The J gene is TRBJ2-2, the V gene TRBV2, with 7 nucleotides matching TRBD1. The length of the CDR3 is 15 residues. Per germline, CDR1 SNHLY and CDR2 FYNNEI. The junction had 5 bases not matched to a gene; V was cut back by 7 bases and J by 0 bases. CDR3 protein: CASIPGTANTGELFF. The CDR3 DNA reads TGTGCCAGCATCCCGGGGACAGCGAACACCGGGGAGCTGTTTTTT.

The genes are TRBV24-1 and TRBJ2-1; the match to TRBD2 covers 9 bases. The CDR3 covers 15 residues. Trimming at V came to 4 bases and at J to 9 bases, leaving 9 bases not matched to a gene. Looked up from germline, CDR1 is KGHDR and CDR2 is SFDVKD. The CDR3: CATSDGRGGRSEQFF. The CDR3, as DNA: TGTGCCACCAGTGACGGGCGGGGGGGCCGTAGTGAGCAGTTCTTC.

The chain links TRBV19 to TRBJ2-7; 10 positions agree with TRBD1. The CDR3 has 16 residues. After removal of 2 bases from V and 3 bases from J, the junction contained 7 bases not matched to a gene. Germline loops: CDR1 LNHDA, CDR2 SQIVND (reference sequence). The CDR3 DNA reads TGTGCCAGTAGTATAATGGGGGGACAGGGGCGCTACGAGCAGTACTTC. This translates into CASSIMGGQGRYEQYF.